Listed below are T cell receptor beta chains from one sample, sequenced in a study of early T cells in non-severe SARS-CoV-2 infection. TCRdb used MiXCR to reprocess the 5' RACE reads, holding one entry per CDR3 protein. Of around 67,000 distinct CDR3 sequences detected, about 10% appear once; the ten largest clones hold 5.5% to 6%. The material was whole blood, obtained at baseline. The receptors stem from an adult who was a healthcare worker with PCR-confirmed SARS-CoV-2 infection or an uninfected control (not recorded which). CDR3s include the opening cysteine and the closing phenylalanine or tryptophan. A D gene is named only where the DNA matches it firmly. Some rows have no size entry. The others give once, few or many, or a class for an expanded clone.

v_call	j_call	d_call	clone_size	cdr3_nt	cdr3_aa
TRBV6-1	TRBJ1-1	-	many	TGTGCCAGCAGTGAAGTAGGATTGAACACTGAAGCTTTCTTT	CASSEVGLNTEAFF
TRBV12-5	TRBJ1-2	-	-	TGTGCTAGTGGTTTGCTCATTCGGGACGGAACTAACTATGGCTACACCTTC	CASGLLIRDGTNYGYTF
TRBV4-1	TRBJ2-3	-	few	TGCGCCAGCAGCCAAGATTCCCCAGATACGCAGTATTTT	CASSQDSPDTQYF
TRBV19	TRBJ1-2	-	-	TGTGCCAGTAGTATTTTGGGGGACTATGGCTACACCTTC	CASSILGDYGYTF
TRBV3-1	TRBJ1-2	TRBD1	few	TGTGCCAGCAGAGACAGGGGCGTTGATCATGGCTACACCTTC	CASRDRGVDHGYTF
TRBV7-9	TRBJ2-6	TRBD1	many	TGTGCCAGCAGCTTATTGGTCGGGACAGGGACTTCCTCTGGGGCCAACGTCCTGACTTTC	CASSLLVGTGTSSGANVLTF
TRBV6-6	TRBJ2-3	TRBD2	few	TGTGCCAGCGGGAGCGGGGGGGGAGCTACTAGCACAGATACGCAGTATTTT	CASGSGGGATSTDTQYF
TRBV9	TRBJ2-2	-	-	TGTGCCAGCAGCCCTCCTACAGGGAGCTACACCGGGGAGCTGTTTTTT	CASSPPTGSYTGELFF
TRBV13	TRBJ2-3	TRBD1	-	TGTGCCTGCGGATGGGACAGTGCACAAGATACGCAGTATTTT	CACGWDSAQDTQYF
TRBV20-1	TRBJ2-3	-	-	TGCAGTGCTAGAGATCGGCATGATACGCAGTATTTT	CSARDRHDTQYF
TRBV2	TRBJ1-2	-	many	TGTGCCAGCAGAGGGGCGCGGCTTAACTATGGCTACACCTTC	CASRGARLNYGYTF
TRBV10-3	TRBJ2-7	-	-	TGTGCCATCAGTGACTCCGGGGGTCGCTCCTACGAGCAGTACTTC	CAISDSGGRSYEQYF
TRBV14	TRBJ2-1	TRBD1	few	TGTGCCAGCAGCCGACAGAGGGGGCATGAGCAGTTCTTC	CASSRQRGHEQFF
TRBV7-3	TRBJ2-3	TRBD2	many	TGTGCCAGCAGCCGGGGGCTAGCGGGAGCGGGAGATACGCAGTATTTT	CASSRGLAGAGDTQYF
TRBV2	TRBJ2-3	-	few	TGTGCCAGCGTTAAGGCCGGTGCCAGCACAGATACGCAGTATTTT	CASVKAGASTDTQYF
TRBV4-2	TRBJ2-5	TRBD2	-	TGTGCCAGCAGCCAAGATCAGAATAGCGGGAGGGGAGTCCCCGGGGGCCAAGAGACCCAGTACTTC	CASSQDQNSGRGVPGGQETQYF
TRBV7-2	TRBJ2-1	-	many	TGTGCCAGCAGCTTATTCTACGGCACCAGCTCCTACAATGAGCAGTTCTTC	CASSLFYGTSSYNEQFF
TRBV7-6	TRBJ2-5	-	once	TGTGCCAGCAGCTTAGCGGGAACACTGGAGACCCAGTACTTC	CASSLAGTLETQYF
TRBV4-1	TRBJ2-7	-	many	TGCGCCAGCGCAATCGGGAAAGGATGGGAGCAGTACTTC	CASAIGKGWEQYF
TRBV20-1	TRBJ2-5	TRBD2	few	TGCAGTGCTAGTAACCTAGCGGAAGAGACCCAGTACTTC	CSASNLAEETQYF
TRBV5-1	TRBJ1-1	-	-	TGCGCCAGCAGCCCGGAACAGGGTCTGAACACTGAAGCTTTCTTT	CASSPEQGLNTEAFF
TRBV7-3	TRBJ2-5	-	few	TGTGCCAGCAGCCCAGGATCCGGCGGAGGCCAAGAGACCCAGTACTTC	CASSPGSGGGQETQYF
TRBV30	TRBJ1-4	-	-	TGTGCCTGGAGTGTACGCGATGAAAAACTGTTTTTT	CAWSVRDEKLFF
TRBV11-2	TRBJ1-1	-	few	TGTGCCAGCAGTTTTACACCGGGCAGATTTAACACTGAAGCTTTCTTT	CASSFTPGRFNTEAFF
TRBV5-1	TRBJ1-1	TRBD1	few	TGCGCCAGCAGTTTGCGGGACAGATCCACTGAAGCTTTCTTT	CASSLRDRSTEAFF
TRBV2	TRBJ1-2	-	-	TGTGCCAGCAGCGTTTCTGACTATGGCTACACCTTC	CASSVSDYGYTF
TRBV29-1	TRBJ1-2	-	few	TGCAGCGTTGATGGCAGGGTTGATGGCTACACCTTC	CSVDGRVDGYTF
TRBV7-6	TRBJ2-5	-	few	TGTGCCAGCAGCCCACAGGGAGGGAAAGAGACCCAGTACTTC	CASSPQGGKETQYF
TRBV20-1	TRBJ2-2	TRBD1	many	TGCAGTGTTGAGGGGGCGAGCACCGGGGAGCTGTTTTTT	CSVEGASTGELFF
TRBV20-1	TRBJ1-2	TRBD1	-	TGCAGTGCTAGGCAAGGGACAGACCACTATGGCTACACCTTC	CSARQGTDHYGYTF
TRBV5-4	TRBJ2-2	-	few	TGTGCCAGCAGCTCCCAGGGGACCGGGGAGCTGTTTTTT	CASSSQGTGELFF
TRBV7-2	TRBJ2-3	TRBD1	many	TGTGCCAGCAGCCAGGGACAGGGGTACGGAAGGCAGTATTTT	CASSQGQGYGRQYF
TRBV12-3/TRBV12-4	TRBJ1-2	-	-	TGTGCCAGCAGTTTGGGAGAAGGCTACACCTTC	CASSLGEGYTF
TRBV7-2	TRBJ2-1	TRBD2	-	TGTGCCAGCAGCTTAGGACTAGCTGATGAGCAGTTCTTC	CASSLGLADEQFF
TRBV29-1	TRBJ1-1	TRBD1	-	TGCAGCGTGTTACCACCGGGACAGGGGGCCTCGTCCACTGAAGCTTTCTTT	CSVLPPGQGASSTEAFF
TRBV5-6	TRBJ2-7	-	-	TGTGCCAGCAGCTTGGGGAGACATATCGGCATTTGGTACTTC	CASSLGRHIGIWYF
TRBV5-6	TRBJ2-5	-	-	TGTGCCAGCAGCCAAAGGCGAGAGACCCAGTACTTC	CASSQRRETQYF
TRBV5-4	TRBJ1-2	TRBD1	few	TGTGCCAGCAGCCCAACAGGGGTTGGCTACACCTTC	CASSPTGVGYTF
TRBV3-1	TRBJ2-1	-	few	TGTGCCAGCAGCCAAGATCGTGGGAATGAGCAGTTCTTC	CASSQDRGNEQFF
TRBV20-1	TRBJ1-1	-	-	TGCAGTGCTATCCTCGGACAGCTTGAAGCTTTCTTT	CSAILGQLEAFF
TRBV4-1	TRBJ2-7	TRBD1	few	TGCGCCAGCAGCCAAGATCGAGGTTCAGGACAGGGGCCGTTTGAGCAGTACTTC	CASSQDRGSGQGPFEQYF
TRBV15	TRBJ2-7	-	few	TGTGCCACCAGCAGGGACATCCTAAGCTACGAGCAGTACTTC	CATSRDILSYEQYF
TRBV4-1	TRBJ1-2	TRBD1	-	TGCGCCAGCAGCCAAGCCCACAGGGGGCTGTTTGGCTACACCTTC	CASSQAHRGLFGYTF
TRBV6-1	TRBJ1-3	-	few	TGTGCCAGCGGGACATCCTCTGGAAACACCATATATTTT	CASGTSSGNTIYF
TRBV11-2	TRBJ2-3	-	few	TGTGCCAGGGGAAGGCTAGCGCGTAGCACAGATACGCAGTATTTT	CARGRLARSTDTQYF
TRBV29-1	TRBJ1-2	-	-	TGCAGCGTTGGAGCCGGTAGCCCCGGGGGCTACACCTTC	CSVGAGSPGGYTF
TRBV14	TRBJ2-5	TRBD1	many	TGTGCCAGCAGCCCAATAGGACAGGGGTCGCGAGAGACCCAGTACTTC	CASSPIGQGSRETQYF
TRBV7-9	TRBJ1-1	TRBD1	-	TGTGCCAGCAGCTTAGCGGGACAGGAAAACACTGAAGCTTTCTTT	CASSLAGQENTEAFF
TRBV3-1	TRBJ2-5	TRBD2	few	TGTGCCAGCAGCCAAGACTTAGCGGGGCAAGAGACCCAGTACTTC	CASSQDLAGQETQYF
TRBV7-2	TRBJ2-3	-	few	TGTGCCAGCAGCTTAGCCAGGGTTGATACGCAGTATTTT	CASSLARVDTQYF
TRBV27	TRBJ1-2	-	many	TGTGCCAGCAGTCCACGGGAGCACGTGTATGGCTACACCTTC	CASSPREHVYGYTF
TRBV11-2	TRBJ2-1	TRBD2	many	TGTGCCAGCAGCTTACTAGCGGGAGGGCCCTCGGTCTACAATGAGCAGTTCTTC	CASSLLAGGPSVYNEQFF